These T cell receptor beta chains were read from a single sample in a study of response to subunit inactivated influenza vaccine. In TCRdb, the RT-PCR reads were re-called with MiXCR into one record per CDR3 protein. Of hundreds of thousands of distinct CDR3 sequences detected, 11% to 15% appear once; the ten largest clones hold roughly 7.2%. This material consisted of PBMCs from blood, taken 14 days before vaccination. These receptors were taken from a man aged 50 to 60 who received an inactivated influenza vaccine. Both conserved end residues are trimmed from each CDR3.

J	V	CDR3
TRBJ2-7	TRBV12-3/TRBV12-4	ASSFGNYEQY
TRBJ2-1	TRBV7-2	ASSLVAGHNNEQF
TRBJ1-4	TRBV7-2	ASRATGGNEKLF
TRBJ2-1	TRBV4-2	ASTESQGGFNEQF
TRBJ1-1	TRBV12-3/TRBV12-4	ASSLVGGGDRTEAF
TRBJ2-2	TRBV4-3	ASSQVIGWAGELF
TRBJ2-7	TRBV12-3/TRBV12-4	ASSTPGQGLGEQY
TRBJ2-7	TRBV7-2	ASSLEQVATYEQY
TRBJ2-5	TRBV4-1	ASSQETSGGEETQY
TRBJ2-5	TRBV20-1	SARDLDTQETQY
TRBJ1-2	TRBV6-5	ASSSVLWGNYGYT
TRBJ2-1	TRBV28	ASSFPGSDNEQF
TRBJ2-5	TRBV5-5	ASSPTGRQETQY
TRBJ2-3	TRBV12-3/TRBV12-4	ASSFGGLLTDTQY
TRBJ2-3	TRBV20-1	SAPTSGGAGDTQY
TRBJ2-7	TRBV12-3/TRBV12-4	ASSGVPSGEQY
TRBJ2-3	TRBV4-2	ASSPLSGRRTDTQY
TRBJ2-7	TRBV20-1	SAIRTGGDSYEQY
TRBJ2-3	TRBV5-4	ASKLTGTDTQY
TRBJ2-1	TRBV29-1	SVRLAGGIDEQF
TRBJ2-1	TRBV10-3	AISDPGGGSFNEQF
TRBJ1-6	TRBV2	ASSDLDRRISTSPLH
TRBJ2-3	TRBV7-8	ASSFDPGLAGPTDTQY
TRBJ1-2	TRBV27	ASSLFPGGNYGYT
TRBJ2-3	TRBV27	ASSLLAGGPLDTQY
TRBJ2-7	TRBV6-2/TRBV6-3	ASTYSPGGWDEQY
TRBJ1-4	TRBV12-3/TRBV12-4	ASSLMPTNEKLF
TRBJ1-5	TRBV7-2	ASSLAGDGNQPQH
TRBJ1-4	TRBV4-3	ASSQERNGVKLF
TRBJ2-1	TRBV27	ASSPITVLGASYNEQF
TRBJ1-3	TRBV12-3/TRBV12-4	ASNPLPVRTIY
TRBJ1-2	TRBV28	ASSLSGGKGYT
TRBJ1-6	TRBV12-3/TRBV12-4	ASSLAGDRGHNSPLH
TRBJ2-7	TRBV12-3/TRBV12-4	ASSGGEQY
TRBJ2-5	TRBV10-3	ATRLAETQY
TRBJ2-5	TRBV7-8	ASSLSFQETQY
TRBJ2-3	TRBV29-1	SVDLTGSTDTQY
TRBJ2-7	TRBV5-5	ASSLGGPYGYEQY
TRBJ2-1	TRBV11-2	ASSLSGTGRFYEQF
TRBJ2-7	TRBV10-3	AISGGIFGYEQY
TRBJ1-1	TRBV7-9	ASSTRTGRAMNTEAF
TRBJ2-1	TRBV29-1	SALGAGVGNEQF
TRBJ2-1	TRBV20-1	SASPGTGFRGNEQF
TRBJ2-7	TRBV12-3/TRBV12-4	ASSEGQWDYEQY
TRBJ1-3	TRBV25-1	ASRTGGGTIY
TRBJ1-6	TRBV30	AWNRQGRNSPLH
TRBJ1-5	TRBV7-2	ASSLLGTGEGPQH
TRBJ1-1	TRBV6-2/TRBV6-3	ASSATGEATEAF
TRBJ2-1	TRBV29-1	SVAGLAGGINEQF
TRBJ1-5	TRBV29-1	SVAENSNQPQH